These 7 T cell receptor beta chains came from one sample sequenced in a study of blood T cell repertoires in COVID-19. This table comes from immunoSEQ multiplex PCR, and its TCRdb copy is limited to in-frame clones, with some not included. Of 500,000 or so clones listed, about nine tenths are singletons. Input material: PBMCs or T cells enriched from blood (not recorded which). These receptors originate from a woman aged 18-29 years who had recovered from COVID-19.

This rearrangement joins TRBV30 to TRBJ1-5, with D hard to call. V dropped 3 bases and J dropped 0 bases, with 15 bases sitting between them. The germline CDR1 and CDR2 sequences are GTSNPN and SVGIG (reference sequence). This CDR3 has 16 residues. The CDR3 DNA sequence: TGTGCCTGGAGCCCCGCGGTCTATCGTAGCAATCAGCCCCAGCATTTT. Amino acid sequence: CAWSPAVYRSNQPQHF.

This sequence joins TRBV5-1 and TRBJ2-7; D might be TRBD1 (6 bases). V gave up 3 bases and J gave up 3 bases, with 16 bases separating them. This CDR3 contains 15 residues. Looked up from germline, CDR1 is SGHRS and CDR2 is YFSETQ. CDR3 sequence (DNA): TGCGCCAGCAGCTCCTACCCGGGACACCACTACGAGCAGTACTTC. Translating gives CASSSYPGHHYEQYF.

The table lists this clone with a few counts. This specimen includes other DNA sequences encoding the same CDR3. The chain combines TRBV5-1 with TRBJ1-1; D not certain. This CDR3 comprises 14 residues. Germline V lookup: CDR1 SGHRS, CDR2 YFSETQ. Trimming pared 0 bases from V and 5 bases from J, leaving 11 bases between. This CDR3 is CASSLAGGTTEAFF. In nucleotides, the CDR3 is TGCGCCAGCAGCTTGGCTGGAGGAACGACTGAAGCTTTCTTT.

CDR3 nucleotides: TGCGCCAGCAGCTCGGGACAGGGGGCGTTTAATTCACCCCTCCACTTT. This translates into CASSSGQGAFNSPLHF. The gene calls are TRBV5-1 and TRBJ1-6; 12 nucleotides align to TRBD1. Germline-derived CDR1 and CDR2 are SGHRS and YFSETQ. The CDR3 is made up of 16 amino acids. V was pared by 3 bases and J by 6 bases, with 4 bases of the junction left unmatched.

This clone was detected only a few times. The chain employs TRBV3-1 (or the pseudogene TRBV3-2) and TRBJ1-4; D is perhaps TRBD1 (5 bases). CDR1 is LGHDT and CDR2 is YNNKEL in the germline V gene (reference sequence). The length of the CDR3 is 14 residues. Trimming cost V 2 bases and J 11 bases, with 15 bases left between them. This CDR3 is CASSQRYDSLKLFF. Written as DNA, the CDR3 is TGTGCCAGCAGCCAACGTTATGACAGCCTTAAACTGTTTTTT.

In this sample, this clone turned up once. The CDR3, as DNA: TGTGCCAGCAGCGCCCAGGGGGGATGGAATTCACCCCTCCACTTT. This gives the protein CASSAQGGWNSPLHF. The rearrangement links TRBV7-2 to TRBJ1-6, with 7 bases lining up with TRBD1. The CDR3 extends over 15 amino acids. Germline CDR1 is SGHTA and CDR2 is FQGNSA. Trimming removed 5 bases from V and 7 bases from J; junction bases left unmatched: 8.

The rearrangement joins TRBV2 to TRBJ2-2; possibly TRBD2 for D (6 bases). CDR3 length: 16 residues. Germline lookup yields CDR1 SNHLY and CDR2 FYNNEI. V was clipped by 2 bases and J by 1 base, with 11 bases between them. The CDR3 is CASSEWRGQNTGELFF. CDR3 bases: TGTGCCAGCAGTGAATGGCGGGGTCAGAACACCGGGGAGCTGTTTTTT.